Each of the 2 T cell receptor beta chains below was sequenced from the same sample in a study of beta chain features in type 1 diabetes (dated by TCRdb to the late 2010s). General findings and caveats noted by the study authors: In all four CD4+ subsets, TCRB CDR3 length was moderately but significantly shorter in type 1 diabetes patients.

The antigens for these receptors are not known. Library creation used the immunoSEQ multiplex PCR assay. All of the isolated RNA was reverse transcribed with the High Capacity cDNA Reverse Transcription Kit, so expressed TCRB transcripts were sequenced. Drawn from immuneACCESS, this table holds only the in-frame rearrangements with V and J called that TCRdb kept. Clones are partly lost; checked studies trace under half to an unresolved V gene and leave the rest unexplained. This sample is represented by around 710,000 clones; over 10% of them were singletons. The top ten clonotypes cover around 0.12% of the sample. Sequencing was done on a sample of naive CD4+ T cells from blood. In light of the paper, this sample's cell subset or site label describes: true naive CD4+ T cells. These receptors originate from a man aged 30-40 years with type 1 diabetes.

This clone was detected only a few times. Other DNA variants within this sample encode the same CDR3. The chain is built from TRBV2 and TRBJ2-3; D ambiguous. Germline V gives CDR1 SNHLY, CDR2 FYNNEI. V lost 3 bases and J 2 bases, leaving 3 bases between the germline ends. The CDR3 totals 12 residues. This CDR3 is CASSELTDTQYF. The CDR3 coding sequence is TGTGCCAGCAGTGAGCTCACAGATACGCAGTATTTT.

This clone showed up just a few times. V is TRBV7-2 and J is TRBJ2-1, with a tentative D call TRBD1 (5 bases). The CDR3 has 15 amino acids. V dropped 5 bases and J dropped 0 bases, with 11 bases sitting between them. The V gene's germline CDR1 is SGHTA and CDR2 FQGNSA. CDR3 region: CASSVQDGSYNEQFF. CDR3 coding DNA: TGTGCCAGCAGCGTACAGGATGGCTCCTACAATGAGCAGTTCTTC. The whole variable domain, remainder taken from reference TRBV7-2 and TRBJ2-1, is GAGVSQSPSNKVTEKGKDVELRCDPISGHTALYWYRQSLGQGLEFLIYFQGNSAPDKSGLPSDRFSAERTGGSVSTLTIQRTQQEDSAVYLCASSVQDGSYNEQFFGPGTRLTVL.